The 27 T cell receptor beta chains listed next were all sequenced from one sample in a study of cytomegalovirus exposure and HLA in healthy donors. The study ran its PCR with 60 Vbeta and 13 Jbeta primers. Sequenced by immunoSEQ multiplex PCR; TCRdb stores in-frame clones only, minus some. Of roughly 200,000 clones detected, about 80% appear once; the ten largest clones hold more than 3.5%. Sequencing was performed on PBMCs. Every receptor here comes from a woman aged 55-69 years in good health and CMV-seropositive.

This clone showed up just a few times. The chain is built from TRBV30 and TRBJ1-6; D uncertain. Deletions cut 4 bases from V and 7 bases from J, with 14 bases between. This CDR3 is 14 amino acids long. Germline V gene lookup returns CDR1 GTSNPN and CDR2 SVGIG (reference sequence). In nucleotides, the CDR3 is TGTGCCTGGAAGGACTTCGGGAGAAATTCACCCCTCCACTTT. Protein sequence: CAWKDFGRNSPLHF.

This chain uses TRBV30 with TRBJ1-2; D possibly corresponds to TRBD1 (5 bases). Germline CDR1 and CDR2: GTSNPN and SVGIG (reference sequence). The CDR3 spans 15 residues. V was cut by 1 base and J by 7 bases, with 19 bases left in between. DNA for the CDR3: TGTGCCTGGAGTGCCCTCGACAGTTTAAAGCCTGGCTACACCTTC. Its protein is CAWSALDSLKPGYTF.

The V call is TRBV6-5, the J call TRBJ1-3; D call uncertain. Trimming left V 6 bases short and J 0 bases short, with 12 bases between. The CDR3 extends over 15 amino acids. Germline lookup yields CDR1 MNHEY and CDR2 SVGAGI. CDR3 residues: CASSKTPNSGNTIYF. The CDR3 bases are TGTGCCAGCAGCAAGACACCAAACTCTGGAAACACCATATATTTT.

The rearrangement joins TRBV6-5 to TRBJ2-5, with TRBD1 matching 7 bases. The J segment lost 3 bases and the V segment lost 5 bases, leaving 9 bases of the junction unmatched. The CDR3 length is 15 residues. Germline V CDR1 and CDR2: MNHEY, SVGAGI. The CDR3: CASSRILGQEETQYF. In DNA, the CDR3 is TGTGCCAGCAGTCGAATACTAGGACAGGAAGAGACCCAGTACTTC.

The J gene is TRBJ2-7, the V gene TRBV23-1; 8 nucleotides line up with TRBD1. TRBV23-1 carries the ORF label, with uncertain function. The J segment lost 6 bases and the V segment lost 0 bases, leaving 10 bases of the junction unmatched. The CDR3 has 16 amino acids. CDR3 DNA: TGCGCCAGCAGTCAATCGAGGACAGGGAAGTTTAGCGAGCAGTACTTC. Protein sequence: CASSQSRTGKFSEQYF.

The chain combines TRBV29-1 with TRBJ2-2; possible D gene TRBD2, 6 bases. Germline V gene sequence: CDR1 SQVTM, CDR2 ANQGSEA. Trimming removed 5 bases at V and 5 bases at J, with 15 bases between. The CDR3 sequence is 14 residues long. CDR3 amino acids: CSVQPTGVTGELFF. The CDR3, as DNA: TGCAGCGTTCAACCCACGGGAGTTACCGGGGAGCTGTTTTTT.

V is TRBV2 and J is TRBJ2-2; D possibly corresponds to TRBD2 (6 bases). The CDR3 covers 15 residues. CDR1 is SNHLY and CDR2 is FYNNEI in the germline V gene. V was trimmed by 1 base and J by 2 bases, leaving 8 bases between them. Written as DNA, the CDR3 is TGTGCCAGCAGTGAAGTGGGGGGTAACACCGGGGAGCTGTTTTTT. This sequence encodes CASSEVGGNTGELFF.

This chain links TRBV19 with TRBJ2-7, with 10 bases lining up with TRBD2. The CDR3 is made up of 16 amino acids. CDR1 is LNHDA and CDR2 is SQIVND in the germline V gene (reference sequence). V was clipped by 6 bases and J by 3 bases; unmatched bases: 11. CDR3 in amino acids: CASSRTGTSAVYEQYF. The CDR3 nucleotides read TGTGCCAGTAGCAGAACCGGGACTAGCGCCGTCTACGAGCAGTACTTC.

This clone was detected only once. V is TRBV28 and J is TRBJ2-3; tentative D call: TRBD2 (6 bases). CDR3 length: 14 amino acids. Trimming took off 3 bases at V and 0 bases at J, with 7 bases between the two ends. CDR1 and CDR2 (germline): MDHEN, SYDVKM. CDR3 sequence reads: CASSFAGSTDTQYF. The CDR3 DNA reads TGTGCCAGCAGTTTTGCGGGAAGCACAGATACGCAGTATTTT. Filled out from reference TRBV28 and TRBJ2-3, the complete variable domain reads DVKVTQSSRYLVKRTGEKVFLECVQDMDHENMFWYRQDPGLGLRLIYFSYDVKMKEKGDIPEGYSVSREKKERFSLILESASTNQTSMYLCASSFAGSTDTQYFGPGTRLTVL.

This clone was picked up a small number of times. This chain connects TRBV10-1 to TRBJ2-1; TRBD2 might be the D (6 bases). V was pared by 8 bases and J by 0 bases, with 17 bases between. CDR1 and CDR2 from the germline V gene are WNHNN and SYGVQD (reference sequence). The CDR3 loop spans 16 amino acids. The CDR3 loop is CASVDKPAGSYNEQFF. CDR3 bases: TGCGCCAGCGTTGACAAACCAGCGGGCTCCTACAATGAGCAGTTCTTC.

This clone was detected a few times. The chain couples TRBV9 to TRBJ1-2; D is unresolved. Germline V gene sequence: CDR1 SGDLS, CDR2 YYNGEE. V shed 3 bases and J shed 4 bases, with 7 bases lying between them. CDR3 length: 12 amino acids. CDR3 sequence (DNA): TGTGCCAGCAGCGATGGACTCTATGGCTACACCTTC. Protein sequence: CASSDGLYGYTF.

The rearrangement joins TRBV7-3 to TRBJ2-5, with D unresolved. Trimming shortened V by 5 bases and J by 5 bases, and 12 bases separated the two germline ends. Germline CDR1 SGHTA, CDR2 FQGTGA. This CDR3 region has 13 residues. The CDR3 spells CASSRAARETQYF. DNA for the CDR3: TGTGCCAGCAGCCGCGCCGCGCGTGAGACCCAGTACTTC.

The chain employs TRBV5-1 and TRBJ1-1; perhaps TRBD1 as D (6 bases). This CDR3 contains 14 residues. Trimming stripped 2 bases from V and 8 bases from J, with 16 bases between. The germline CDR1 and CDR2 sequences are SGHRS and YFSETQ. The CDR3 reads CASSFQTGSSEAFF. CDR3 in DNA: TGCGCCAGCAGCTTTCAGACAGGCAGCTCCGAAGCTTTCTTT.

J is TRBJ2-3 and V is TRBV6-4; 9 positions match TRBD2. V trimming: 11 bases; J trimming: 0 bases; junction bases outside the gene matches: 15. The germline CDR1 and CDR2 sequences are MRHNA and SNTAGT. The CDR3 has 17 residues. CDR3 residues: CAPEGRLAGTSTDTQYF. DNA of the CDR3: TGTGCCCCCGAGGGTCGGCTAGCGGGGACTAGCACAGATACGCAGTATTTT.

The genes are TRBV5-1 and TRBJ2-5; 11 positions match TRBD2. The end of the DNA fits TRBJ2-7 better, so the J call may be wrong. The CDR3 length is 16 residues. Germline V gene lookup returns CDR1 SGHRS and CDR2 YFSETQ. The CDR3 spells CASSLVGTSGYYEQYF. The CDR3 bases are TGCGCCAGCAGCTTGGTGGGGACTAGCGGTTACTACGAGCAGTACTTC.

The chain links TRBV28 to TRBJ2-7, with D perhaps TRBD1 (7 bases). Germline CDR1 MDHEN, CDR2 SYDVKM. The CDR3 runs 15 residues. Trimming removed 10 bases from V and 2 bases from J, with 21 bases in between. DNA for the CDR3: TGTGCCACAACCAGGGGGGACCGAGGCACCTACGAGCAGTACTTC. This translates into CATTRGDRGTYEQYF.

This clone showed up just a few times. The chain uses TRBV5-4 and TRBJ2-1; possible D gene TRBD2, 6 bases. Germline V gives CDR1 SGHNT, CDR2 YYREEE (reference sequence). CDR3 length: 15 amino acids. Trimming pared 4 bases from V and 7 bases from J, leaving 18 bases between. CDR3 coding DNA: TGTGCCAGCAGCCGAGAGGGGCCCCGGGGGAATGAGCAGTTCTTC. Encoded protein: CASSREGPRGNEQFF. Filled out from reference TRBV5-4 and TRBJ2-1, the complete variable domain reads ETGVTQSPTHLIKTRGQQVTLRCSSQSGHNTVSWYQQALGQGPQFIFQYYREEENGRGNFPPRFSGLQFPNYSSELNVNALELDDSALYLCASSREGPRGNEQFFGPGTRLTVL.

This sequence joins TRBV18 and TRBJ2-2; tentatively, D is TRBD2 (6 bases). Trimming pared 1 base from V and 2 bases from J, leaving 8 bases between. The germline gives CDR1 KGHSH, CDR2 LQKENI. CDR3 length: 15 residues. The CDR3 nucleotides are TGTGCCAGCTCACCACTAGCGGCTAACACCGGGGAGCTGTTTTTT. Translation: CASSPLAANTGELFF.

The chain uses TRBV28 and TRBJ1-2; a weak D match, TRBD1 (5 bases). This CDR3 is 15 amino acids long. Germline CDR1 and CDR2: MDHEN and SYDVKM. V lost 0 bases and J 0 bases, leaving 8 bases between the germline ends. Written as DNA, the CDR3 is TGTGCCAGCAGTTTATGGGACACTGCTAACTATGGCTACACCTTC. Translating it yields CASSLWDTANYGYTF.

This chain connects TRBV28 to TRBJ2-4, with 8 bases aligning to TRBD2. The CDR3 is 15 residues long. Per the germline V gene, CDR1 is MDHEN and CDR2 is SYDVKM. V lost 6 bases to trimming and J lost 4 bases; unmatched junction nucleotides: 8. In nucleotides, the CDR3 is TGTGCCAGCAGCCCCCCGGGGACTAGTAAAAACATTCAGTACTTC. It translates to CASSPPGTSKNIQYF.

The genes are TRBV19 and TRBJ2-6, with 8 nucleotides matching TRBD1. The CDR3 is made up of 16 amino acids. Trimming removed 8 bases from V and 0 bases from J; junction bases left unmatched: 6. The germline V gene has CDR1 LNHDA and CDR2 SQIVND (reference sequence). CDR3 residues: CASQGALSSGANVLTF. The CDR3 DNA is TGTGCCAGTCAGGGGGCCCTCAGCTCTGGGGCCAACGTCCTGACTTTC.

The rearrangement joins TRBV5-1 to TRBJ2-1; D perhaps matches TRBD2 (7 bases). V gave up 0 bases and J gave up 8 bases, with 18 bases separating them. Germline V gene data show CDR1 as SGHRS and CDR2 as YFSETQ. This CDR3 region has 16 residues. The CDR3 sequence is CASSLDGSVGGHEQFF. The CDR3, as DNA: TGCGCCAGCAGCTTGGATGGGTCGGTGGGGGGGCATGAGCAGTTCTTC.

J is TRBJ2-3 and V is TRBV2; tentative D call: TRBD2 (6 bases). V was shortened by 0 bases and J by 2 bases, with 12 bases between the two germline ends. The CDR3 consists of 16 residues. The germline V gene has CDR1 SNHLY and CDR2 FYNNEI. The CDR3 spells CASSEALGGVTDTQYF. In DNA, the CDR3 is TGTGCCAGCAGTGAAGCGCTTGGCGGGGTCACAGATACGCAGTATTTT.

V is TRBV7-9 and J is TRBJ1-1; 11 bases line up with TRBD1. Trimming cost V 5 bases and J 7 bases; bases outside gene matches: 9. The CDR3 runs to 15 residues. CDR1 is SEHNR, CDR2 FQNEAQ, per germline (reference sequence). The CDR3 loop reads CASSPFGQGAGEAFF. CDR3 in DNA: TGTGCCAGCAGCCCTTTCGGACAGGGGGCTGGTGAAGCTTTCTTT.

The chain is built from TRBV5-1 and TRBJ2-2; 8 positions agree with TRBD1. The CDR3 has 17 residues. Looked up from germline, CDR1 is SGHRS and CDR2 is YFSETQ. The V gene end was trimmed by 4 bases and the J gene end by 2 bases; junction bases not matched to a gene: 10. The CDR3 DNA reads TGCGCCAGCAGCCGAGACAGGGGCATCAGAAACACCGGGGAGCTGTTTTTT. Translation: CASSRDRGIRNTGELFF.

This chain links TRBV30 with TRBJ1-6; D may be TRBD1 (6 bases). Germline CDR1 and CDR2: GTSNPN and SVGIG (reference sequence). V was trimmed by 5 bases and J by 8 bases, leaving 13 bases between them. This CDR3 region has 13 residues. The CDR3 sequence: CAWGGRGDSPLHF. As DNA, the CDR3 is TGTGCCTGGGGGGGCAGGGGAGATTCACCCCTCCACTTT.

This clone was counted a few times. This chain joins TRBV19 and TRBJ2-7, with a weak D call TRBD2 (6 bases). Germline lookup yields CDR1 LNHDA and CDR2 SQIVND (reference sequence). The ends were cut back, 6 bases at V and 2 bases at J, with 14 bases in the middle. CDR3 size: 14 residues. CDR3 nucleotide sequence: TGTGCCAGTAGGTCGGAGGGCCCAACCTACGAGCAGTACTTC. It translates to CASRSEGPTYEQYF.